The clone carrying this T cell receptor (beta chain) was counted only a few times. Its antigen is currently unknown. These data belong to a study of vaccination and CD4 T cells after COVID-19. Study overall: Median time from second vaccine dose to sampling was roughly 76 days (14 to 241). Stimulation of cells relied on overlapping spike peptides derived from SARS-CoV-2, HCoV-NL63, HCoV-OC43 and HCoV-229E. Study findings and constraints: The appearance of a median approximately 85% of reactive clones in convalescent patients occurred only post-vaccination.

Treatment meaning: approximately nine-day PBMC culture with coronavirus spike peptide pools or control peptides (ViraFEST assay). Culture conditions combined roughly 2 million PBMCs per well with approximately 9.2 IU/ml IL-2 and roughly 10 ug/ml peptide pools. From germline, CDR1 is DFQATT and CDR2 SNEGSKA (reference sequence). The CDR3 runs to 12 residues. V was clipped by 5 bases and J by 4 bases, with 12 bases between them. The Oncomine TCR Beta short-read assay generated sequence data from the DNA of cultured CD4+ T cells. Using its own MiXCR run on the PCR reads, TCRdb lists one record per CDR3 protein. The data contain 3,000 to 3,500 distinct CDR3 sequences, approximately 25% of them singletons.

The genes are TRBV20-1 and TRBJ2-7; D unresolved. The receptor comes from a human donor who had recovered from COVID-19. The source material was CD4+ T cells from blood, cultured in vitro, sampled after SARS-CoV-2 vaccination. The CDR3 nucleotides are TGCAGTGCTCCAGCTGGAGATTACGAGCAGTACTTC. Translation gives CSAPAGDYEQYF.